This T cell receptor beta chain was obtained from a study of spatial heterogeneity in lung cancer (dated by TCRdb to about 2019). Study-wide context: Beta-chain transcripts were consistently detected in greater numbers than alpha-chain transcripts, which likely reflects a higher abundance of beta-chain transcripts. TCR repertoire features were related to nonsynonymous mutation counts determined by whole-exome sequencing of tumor tissue. In the raw uncorrected reads, each unique combination of TCR and UMI appeared on average more than ten times. The study quantitatively compared TCR alpha and beta repertoires across multiple tumor regions, matched nontumor lung and blood in non-small cell lung cancer. At surgery, about 210 tumor regions, fewer than 85 matched nontumor lung samples and 45 to 60 PBMC samples were TCR-sequenced for both alpha and beta chains. The research as a whole found: Ubiquitous expanded tumor TCRs were detected in blood more often at tumor resection than at routine follow-up. Confirming at a functional level the hypothesis that regional TCRs recognize regional mutations was considered to require additional single-cell paired TCR alpha and beta sequencing.

A note on this clonotype: Its recognized antigen is unknown. Base qualities are missing; no much larger clone stands one base away.

The time point label, read with the paper, signifies: sample taken at primary tumor resection. TCR sequencing used whole RNA extracted from tumor and nontumor lung tissue, or from cryopreserved PBMC samples, without cell sorting. Samples were obtained from about 75 patients with early-stage, untreated non-small cell lung cancer from the lung TRACERx cohort. Only patients for whom sufficient RNA was available from at least two tumor regions were selected for TCR sequencing. Trimming leaves V shorter by 0 bases and J shorter by 4 bases, with the junction holding 9 bases beyond the gene matches. The germline V gene sets CDR1 to SNHLY and CDR2 to FYNNEI. The CDR3 has 17 amino acids, counting the end cysteine and phenylalanine. Only CDR3 DNA remains: 51 bases, in frame from the first base. Library prep was done by 5' RACE. For sequencing, a NextSeq 500 was employed. The TCR library protocol attached a unique molecular identifier to each TCR cDNA molecule to allow correction of PCR and sequencing errors. Processing in the source paper ran as follows. Decombinator tools were used for TCR identification, UMI-based error correction and CDR3 extraction. Expanded TCRs were defined as those above a frequency of 2 per 1,000, corresponding to the top 1% of the tumor frequency distribution. Renyi diversity was calculated using the R vegan package after each repertoire was subsampled 100 times to 5,000 TCRs. To build CDR3 similarity networks, amino acid triplet string-kernel similarity was used, and CDR3s were connected when their pairwise similarity was above 0.82. Starting from the raw public reads, TCRdb applied fastp trimming at Q25, assembled clones with MiXCR and retained in-frame beta chains. Merged by CDR3 protein, the rows form single entries marked with the most common genes and DNA. TCRdb's processing, not the study's, gives the V and J calls here. The table for this sample lists nearly 50,000 distinct CDR3 sequences; around 7.6% of them were counted only once. More than 10% of the sample is in the top ten clones.

The chain was built from TRBV2 and TRBJ2-3; TRBD2 aligns with 8 central bases. The source is a female donor with early-stage non-small cell lung cancer. Here the sequenced sample was PBMCs, taken at surgery. The CDR3 protein: CASSEAKELADADTQYF. The DNA is TGTGCCAGCAGTGAAGCAAAGGAACTAGCGGATGCAGATACGCAGTATTTT.